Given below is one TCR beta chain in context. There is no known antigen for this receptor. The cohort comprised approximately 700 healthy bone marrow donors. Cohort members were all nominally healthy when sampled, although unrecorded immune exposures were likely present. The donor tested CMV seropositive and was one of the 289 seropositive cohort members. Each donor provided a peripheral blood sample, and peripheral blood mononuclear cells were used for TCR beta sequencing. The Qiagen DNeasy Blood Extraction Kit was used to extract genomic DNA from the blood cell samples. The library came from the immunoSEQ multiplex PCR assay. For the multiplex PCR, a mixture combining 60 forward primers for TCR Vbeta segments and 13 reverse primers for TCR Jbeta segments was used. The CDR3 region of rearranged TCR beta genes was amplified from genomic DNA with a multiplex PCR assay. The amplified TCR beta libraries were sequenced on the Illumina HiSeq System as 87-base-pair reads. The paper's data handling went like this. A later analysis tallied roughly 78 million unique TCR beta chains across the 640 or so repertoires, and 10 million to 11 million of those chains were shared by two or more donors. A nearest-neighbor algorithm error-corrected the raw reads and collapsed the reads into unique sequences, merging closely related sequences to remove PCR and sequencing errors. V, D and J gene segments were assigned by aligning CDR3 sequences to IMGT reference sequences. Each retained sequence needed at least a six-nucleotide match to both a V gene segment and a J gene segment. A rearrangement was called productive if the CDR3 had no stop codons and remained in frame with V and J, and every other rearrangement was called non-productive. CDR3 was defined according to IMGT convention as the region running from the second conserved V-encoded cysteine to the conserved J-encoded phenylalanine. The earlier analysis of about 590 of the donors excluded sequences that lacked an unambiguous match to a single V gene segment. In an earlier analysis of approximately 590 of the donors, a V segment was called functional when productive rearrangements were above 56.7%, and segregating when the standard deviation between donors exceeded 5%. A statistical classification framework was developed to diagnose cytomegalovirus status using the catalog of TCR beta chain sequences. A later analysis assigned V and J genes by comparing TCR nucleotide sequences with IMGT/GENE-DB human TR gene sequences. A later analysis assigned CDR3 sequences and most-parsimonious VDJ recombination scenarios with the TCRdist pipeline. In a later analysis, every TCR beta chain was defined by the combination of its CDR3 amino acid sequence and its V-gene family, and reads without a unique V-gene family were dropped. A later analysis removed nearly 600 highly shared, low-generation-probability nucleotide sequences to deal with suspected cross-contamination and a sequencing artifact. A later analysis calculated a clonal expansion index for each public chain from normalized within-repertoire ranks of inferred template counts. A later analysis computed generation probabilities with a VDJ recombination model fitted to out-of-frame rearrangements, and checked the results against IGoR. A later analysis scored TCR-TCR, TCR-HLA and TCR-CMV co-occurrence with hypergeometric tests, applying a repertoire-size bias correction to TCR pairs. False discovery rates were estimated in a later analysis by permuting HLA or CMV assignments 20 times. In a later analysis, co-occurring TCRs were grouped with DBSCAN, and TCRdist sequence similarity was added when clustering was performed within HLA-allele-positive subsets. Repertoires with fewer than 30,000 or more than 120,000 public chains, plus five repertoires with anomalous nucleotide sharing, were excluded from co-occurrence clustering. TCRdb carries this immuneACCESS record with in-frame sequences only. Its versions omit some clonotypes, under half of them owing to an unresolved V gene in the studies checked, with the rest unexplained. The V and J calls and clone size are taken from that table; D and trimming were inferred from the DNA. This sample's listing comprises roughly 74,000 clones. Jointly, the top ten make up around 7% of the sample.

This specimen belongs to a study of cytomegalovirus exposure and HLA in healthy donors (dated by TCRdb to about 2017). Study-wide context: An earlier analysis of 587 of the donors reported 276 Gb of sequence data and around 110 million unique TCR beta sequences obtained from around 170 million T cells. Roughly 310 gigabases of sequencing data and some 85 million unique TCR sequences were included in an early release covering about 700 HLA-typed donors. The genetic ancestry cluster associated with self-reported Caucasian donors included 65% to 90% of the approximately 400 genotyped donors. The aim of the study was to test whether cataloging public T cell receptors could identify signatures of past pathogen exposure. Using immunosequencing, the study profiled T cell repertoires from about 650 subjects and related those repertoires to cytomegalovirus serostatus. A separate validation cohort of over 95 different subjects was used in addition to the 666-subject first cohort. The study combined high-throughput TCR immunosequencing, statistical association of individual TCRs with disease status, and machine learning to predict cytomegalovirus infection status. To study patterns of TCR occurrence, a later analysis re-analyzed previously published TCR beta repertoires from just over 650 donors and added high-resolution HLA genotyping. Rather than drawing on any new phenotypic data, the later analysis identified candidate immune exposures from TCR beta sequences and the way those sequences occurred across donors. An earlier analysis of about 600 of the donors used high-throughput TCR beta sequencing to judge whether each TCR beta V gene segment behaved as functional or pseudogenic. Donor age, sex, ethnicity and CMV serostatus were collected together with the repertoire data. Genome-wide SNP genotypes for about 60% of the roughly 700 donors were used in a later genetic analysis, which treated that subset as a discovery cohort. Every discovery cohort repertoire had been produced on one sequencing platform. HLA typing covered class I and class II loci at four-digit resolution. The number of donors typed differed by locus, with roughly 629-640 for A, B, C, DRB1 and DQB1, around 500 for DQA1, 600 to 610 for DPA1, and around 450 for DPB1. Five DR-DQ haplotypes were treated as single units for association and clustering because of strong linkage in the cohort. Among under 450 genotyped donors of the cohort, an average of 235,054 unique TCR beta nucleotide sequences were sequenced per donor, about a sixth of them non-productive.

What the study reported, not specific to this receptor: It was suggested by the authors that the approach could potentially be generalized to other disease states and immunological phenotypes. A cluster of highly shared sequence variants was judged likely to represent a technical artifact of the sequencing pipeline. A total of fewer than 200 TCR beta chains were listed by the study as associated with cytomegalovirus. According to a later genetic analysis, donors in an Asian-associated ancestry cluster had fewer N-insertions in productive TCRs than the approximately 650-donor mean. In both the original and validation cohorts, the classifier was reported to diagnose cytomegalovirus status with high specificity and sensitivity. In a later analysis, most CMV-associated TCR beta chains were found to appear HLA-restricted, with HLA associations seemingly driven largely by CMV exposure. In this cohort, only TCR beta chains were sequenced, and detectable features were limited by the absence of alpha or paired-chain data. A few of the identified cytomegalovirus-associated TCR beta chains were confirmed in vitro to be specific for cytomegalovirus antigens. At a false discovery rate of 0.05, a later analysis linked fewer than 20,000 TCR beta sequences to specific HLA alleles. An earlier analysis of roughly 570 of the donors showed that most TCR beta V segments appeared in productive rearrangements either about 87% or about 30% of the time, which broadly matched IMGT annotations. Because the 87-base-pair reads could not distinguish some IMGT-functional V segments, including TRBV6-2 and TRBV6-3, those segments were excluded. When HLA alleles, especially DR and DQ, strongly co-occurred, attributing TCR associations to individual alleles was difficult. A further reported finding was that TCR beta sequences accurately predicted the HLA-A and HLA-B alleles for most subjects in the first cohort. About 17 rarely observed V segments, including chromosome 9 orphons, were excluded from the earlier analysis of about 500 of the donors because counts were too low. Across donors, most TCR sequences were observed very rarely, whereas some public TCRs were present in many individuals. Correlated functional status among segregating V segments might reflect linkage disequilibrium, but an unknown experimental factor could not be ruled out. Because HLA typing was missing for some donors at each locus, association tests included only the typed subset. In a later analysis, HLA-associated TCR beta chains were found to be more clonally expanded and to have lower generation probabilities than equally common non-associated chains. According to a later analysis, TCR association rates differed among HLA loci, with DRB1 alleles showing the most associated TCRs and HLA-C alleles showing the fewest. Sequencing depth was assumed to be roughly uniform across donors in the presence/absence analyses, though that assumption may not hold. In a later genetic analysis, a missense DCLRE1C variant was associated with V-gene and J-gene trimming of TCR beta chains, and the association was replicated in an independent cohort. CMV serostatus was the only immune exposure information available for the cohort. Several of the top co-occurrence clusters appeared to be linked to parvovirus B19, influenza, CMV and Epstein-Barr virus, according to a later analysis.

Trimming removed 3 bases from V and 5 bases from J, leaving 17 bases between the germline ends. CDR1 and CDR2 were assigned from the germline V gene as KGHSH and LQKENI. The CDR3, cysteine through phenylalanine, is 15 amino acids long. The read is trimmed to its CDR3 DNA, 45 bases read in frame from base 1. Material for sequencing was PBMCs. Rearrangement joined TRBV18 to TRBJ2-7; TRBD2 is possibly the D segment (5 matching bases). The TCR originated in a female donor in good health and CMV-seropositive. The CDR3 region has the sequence CASSPPGRDRHEQYF. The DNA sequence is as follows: TGTGCCAGCTCACCCCCGGGTCGGGATCGCCACGAGCAGTACTTC.